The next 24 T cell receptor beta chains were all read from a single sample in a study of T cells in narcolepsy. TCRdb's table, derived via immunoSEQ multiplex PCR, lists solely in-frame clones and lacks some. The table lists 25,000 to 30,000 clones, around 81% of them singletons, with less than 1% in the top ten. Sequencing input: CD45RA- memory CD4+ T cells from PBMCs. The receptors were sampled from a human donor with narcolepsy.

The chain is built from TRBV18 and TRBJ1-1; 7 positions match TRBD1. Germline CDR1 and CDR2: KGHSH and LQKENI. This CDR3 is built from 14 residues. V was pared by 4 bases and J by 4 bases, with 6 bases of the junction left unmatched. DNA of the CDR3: TGTGCCAGCTCACTCCGACCAGGGGGCACTGAAGCTTTCTTT. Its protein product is CASSLRPGGTEAFF.

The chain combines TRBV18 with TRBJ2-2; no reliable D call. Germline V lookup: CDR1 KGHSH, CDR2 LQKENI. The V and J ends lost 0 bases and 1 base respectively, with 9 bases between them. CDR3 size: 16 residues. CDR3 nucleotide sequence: TGTGCCAGCTCACCACCAAAAGGGAAGAACACCGGGGAGCTGTTTTTT. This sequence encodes CASSPPKGKNTGELFF.

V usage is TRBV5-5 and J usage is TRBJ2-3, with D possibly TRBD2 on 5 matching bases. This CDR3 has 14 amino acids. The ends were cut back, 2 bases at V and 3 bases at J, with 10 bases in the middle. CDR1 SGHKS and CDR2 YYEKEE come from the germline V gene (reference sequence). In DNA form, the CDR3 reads TGTGCCAGCAGCTTAGGTTCGGGGACAGATACGCAGTATTTT. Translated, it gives CASSLGSGTDTQYF.

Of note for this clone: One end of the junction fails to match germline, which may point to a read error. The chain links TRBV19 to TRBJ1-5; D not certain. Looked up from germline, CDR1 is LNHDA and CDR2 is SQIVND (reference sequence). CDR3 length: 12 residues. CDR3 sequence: CASKMGNQSQHF. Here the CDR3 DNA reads TGTGCCAGTAAAATGGGCAATCAGTCCCAGCATTTT.

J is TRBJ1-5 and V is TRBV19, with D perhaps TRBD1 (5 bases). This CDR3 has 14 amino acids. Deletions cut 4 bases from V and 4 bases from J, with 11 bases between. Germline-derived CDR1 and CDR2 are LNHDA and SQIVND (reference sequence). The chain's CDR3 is CASSTGTGNQPQHF. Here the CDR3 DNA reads TGTGCCAGTAGTACCGGGACGGGGAATCAGCCCCAGCATTTT.

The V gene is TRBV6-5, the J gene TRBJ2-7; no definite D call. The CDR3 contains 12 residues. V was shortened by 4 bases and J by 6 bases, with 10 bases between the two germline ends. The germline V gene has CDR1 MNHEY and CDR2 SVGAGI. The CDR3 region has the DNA TGTGCCAGCAGTTCCCTCCTGGGCGAGCAGTACTTC. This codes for CASSSLLGEQYF.

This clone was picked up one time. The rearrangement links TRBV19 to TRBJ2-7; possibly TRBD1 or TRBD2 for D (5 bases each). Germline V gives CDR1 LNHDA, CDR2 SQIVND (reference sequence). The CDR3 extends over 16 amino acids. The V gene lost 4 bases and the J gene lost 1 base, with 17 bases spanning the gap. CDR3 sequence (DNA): TGTGCCAGTAGTACTCGGCTCGGGACGGGGTCCTACGAGCAGTACTTC. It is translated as CASSTRLGTGSYEQYF.

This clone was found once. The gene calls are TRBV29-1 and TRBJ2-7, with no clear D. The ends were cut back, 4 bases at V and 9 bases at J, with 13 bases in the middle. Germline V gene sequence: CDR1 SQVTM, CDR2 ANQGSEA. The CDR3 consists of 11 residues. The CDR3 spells CSVGRQPRQYF. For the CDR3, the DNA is TGCAGCGTTGGTCGTCAGCCGCGGCAGTACTTC.

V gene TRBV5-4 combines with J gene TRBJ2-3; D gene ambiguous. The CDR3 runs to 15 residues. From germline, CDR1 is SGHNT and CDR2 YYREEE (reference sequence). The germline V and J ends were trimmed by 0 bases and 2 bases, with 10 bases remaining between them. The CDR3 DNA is TGTGCCAGCAGCTTGGGATTGGAATCCACAGATACGCAGTATTTT. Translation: CASSLGLESTDTQYF.

CDR3 residues: CASSRLVGAEAFF. The CDR3, as DNA: TGTGCCAGCAGCCGCCTGGTGGGGGCTGAAGCTTTCTTT. The chain combines TRBV11-3 with TRBJ1-1; D possibly corresponds to TRBD1 (5 bases). This CDR3 has 13 residues. Germline CDR1 is SGHNT and CDR2 is YENEEA. Trimming took 5 bases from V and 6 from J, leaving 13 bases between them.

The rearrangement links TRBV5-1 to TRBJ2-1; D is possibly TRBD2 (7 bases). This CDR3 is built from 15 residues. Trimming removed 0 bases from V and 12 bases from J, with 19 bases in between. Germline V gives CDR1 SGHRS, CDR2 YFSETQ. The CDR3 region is CASSLGGGQDRGQFF. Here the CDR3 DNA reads TGCGCCAGCAGCTTGGGCGGGGGCCAAGACCGAGGGCAGTTCTTC.

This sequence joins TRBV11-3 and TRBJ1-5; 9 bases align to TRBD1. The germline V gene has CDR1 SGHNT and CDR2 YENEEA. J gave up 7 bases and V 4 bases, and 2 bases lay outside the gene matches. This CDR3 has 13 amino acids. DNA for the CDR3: TGTGCCAGCAGCTGGGGACAGGGCCAGCCCCAGCATTTT. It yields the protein CASSWGQGQPQHF.

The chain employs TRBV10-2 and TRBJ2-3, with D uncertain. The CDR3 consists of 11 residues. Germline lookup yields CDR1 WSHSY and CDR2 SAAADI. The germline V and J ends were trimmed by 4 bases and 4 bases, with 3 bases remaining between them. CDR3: CASSGSDTQYF. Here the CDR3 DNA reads TGCGCCAGCAGTGGGTCAGATACGCAGTATTTT.

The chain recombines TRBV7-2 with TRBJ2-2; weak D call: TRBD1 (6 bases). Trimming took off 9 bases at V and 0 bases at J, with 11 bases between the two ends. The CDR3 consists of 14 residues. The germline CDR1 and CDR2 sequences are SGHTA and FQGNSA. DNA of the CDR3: TGTGCCAGTACAGGGTTTTCGAACACCGGGGAGCTGTTTTTT. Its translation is CASTGFSNTGELFF.

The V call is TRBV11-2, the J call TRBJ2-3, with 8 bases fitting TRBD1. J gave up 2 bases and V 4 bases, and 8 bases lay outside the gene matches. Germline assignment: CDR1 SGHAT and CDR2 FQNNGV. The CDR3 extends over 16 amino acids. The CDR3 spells CASSSPRTGNTDTQYF. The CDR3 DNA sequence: TGTGCCAGCAGCTCCCCACGGACAGGGAACACAGATACGCAGTATTTT.

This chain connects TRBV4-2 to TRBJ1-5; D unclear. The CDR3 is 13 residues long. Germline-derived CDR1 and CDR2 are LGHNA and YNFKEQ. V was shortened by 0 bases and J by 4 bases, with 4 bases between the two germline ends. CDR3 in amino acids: CASSQEKNQPQHF. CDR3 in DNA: TGTGCCAGCAGCCAAGAGAAAAATCAGCCCCAGCATTTT.

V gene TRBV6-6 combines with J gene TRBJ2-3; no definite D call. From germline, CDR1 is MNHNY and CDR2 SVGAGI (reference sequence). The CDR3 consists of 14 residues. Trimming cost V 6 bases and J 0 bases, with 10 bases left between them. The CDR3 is CASRTLTSTDTQYF. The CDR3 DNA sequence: TGTGCCAGCAGGACACTGACTAGCACAGATACGCAGTATTTT.

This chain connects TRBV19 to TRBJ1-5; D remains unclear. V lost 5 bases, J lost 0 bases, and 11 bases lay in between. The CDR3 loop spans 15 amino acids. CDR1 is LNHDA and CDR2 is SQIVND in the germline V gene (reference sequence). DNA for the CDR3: TGTGCCAGTAGTGGTGGACGGGCTAGCAATCAGCCCCAGCATTTT. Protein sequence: CASSGGRASNQPQHF.

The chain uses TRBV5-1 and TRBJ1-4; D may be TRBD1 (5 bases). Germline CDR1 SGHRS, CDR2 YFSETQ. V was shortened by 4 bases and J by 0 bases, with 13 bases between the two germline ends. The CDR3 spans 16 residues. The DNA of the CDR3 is TGCGCCAGCAGCCCGGCGGGGACCACAACTAATGAAAAACTGTTTTTT. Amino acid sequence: CASSPAGTTTNEKLFF.

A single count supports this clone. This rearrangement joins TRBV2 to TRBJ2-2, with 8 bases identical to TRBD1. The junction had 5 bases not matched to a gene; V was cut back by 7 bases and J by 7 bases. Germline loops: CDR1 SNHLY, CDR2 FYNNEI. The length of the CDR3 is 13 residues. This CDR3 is CASTGQGFGELFF. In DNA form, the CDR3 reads TGTGCCAGCACAGGACAGGGATTCGGGGAGCTGTTTTTT.

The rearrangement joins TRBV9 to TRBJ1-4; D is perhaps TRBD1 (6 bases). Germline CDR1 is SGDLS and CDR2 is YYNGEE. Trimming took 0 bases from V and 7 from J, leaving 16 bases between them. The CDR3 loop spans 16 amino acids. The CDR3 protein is CASSVVRRGHGEKLFF. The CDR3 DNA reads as TGTGCCAGCAGCGTAGTACGTCGGGGGCACGGTGAAAAACTGTTTTTT.

The CDR3 DNA reads TGTGCCAGCTCACCGATCCCGGGGGGGACTTTTTACTTC. Translated: CASSPIPGGTFYF. V is TRBV18 and J is TRBJ2-7; 8 bases agree with TRBD2. CDR3 size: 13 residues. Germline V gives CDR1 KGHSH, CDR2 LQKENI. After removal of 3 bases from V and 13 bases from J, the junction contained 11 bases not matched to a gene.

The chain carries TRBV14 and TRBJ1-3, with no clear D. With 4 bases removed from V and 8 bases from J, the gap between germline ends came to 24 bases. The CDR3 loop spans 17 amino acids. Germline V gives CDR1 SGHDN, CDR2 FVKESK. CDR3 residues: CASSLLGRARGRDTIYF. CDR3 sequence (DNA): TGTGCCAGCAGCCTCCTGGGCCGGGCCCGGGGAAGGGACACCATATATTTT.

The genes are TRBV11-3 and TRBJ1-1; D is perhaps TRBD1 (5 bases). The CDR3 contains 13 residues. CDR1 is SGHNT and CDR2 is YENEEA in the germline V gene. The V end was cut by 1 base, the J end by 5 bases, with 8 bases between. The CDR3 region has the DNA TGTGCCAGCAGCTTAGTTTCAGGGACTGAAGCTTTCTTT. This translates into CASSLVSGTEAFF.